This TCR beta chain comes out of a study of CD8+CD57+ T cells in acquired aplastic anemia (dated by TCRdb to 2016 to 2019). Study-wide context: Extracted DNA from sorted CD4+ and CD8+ cells averaged approximately 3 ug, ranging from roughly 0.19 to 27.4 ug. For healthy donor samples, the average read count was about 10 million for CD4+ cells and approximately 12 million for CD8+ cells. Broad study findings and their caveats: Around 27 CD8+ CDR3 sequences were found in both patients and controls but appeared to be highly expressed in patients and within the immunodominant clones of the patients. Between patients and healthy controls, no significant difference in CD8+ Simpson's diversity was found (P=0.060).

With regard to this clonotype: No antigen is known for it. No clone much larger than this one lies a single base away; base qualities are absent.

In the study, sorted CD4+ and CD8+ blood T cells from patients with severe aplastic anemia and from healthy subjects underwent deep sequencing of TCR repertoires. Ficoll-Paque density gradient centrifugation was used to isolate peripheral blood mononuclear cells. Before DNA extraction, CD4+ and CD8+ T cells were sorted with FACS or magnetic beads. TCR beta VDJ combination and CDR3 sequence profiling used genomic DNA as the template. TCR repertoire sequencing was run on an Illumina HiSeq 2000. The study's processing was this. Repertoire assessment relied on Simpson's diversity index, CDR3 size and DJ length profiles, and TRBV/TRBJ rearrangement plots. The most abundant DNA sequence in the deep sequencing data was defined as the immunodominant clone. CDR3 amino acid sequences were screened for sharing across subjects and were compared with published repertoires and the VDJdb database. TCRdb reworked the public reads: Q25 trimming with fastp, MiXCR clone assembly, productive beta chains retained. Merged by CDR3 protein, the rows form single entries marked with the most common genes and DNA. The V and J calls follow TCRdb's processing rather than the paper's. A total of hundreds of thousands of distinct CDR3 sequences appear in this sample, roughly 68% of them only once. Less than 4% of the sample is in the top ten clones.

Sequenced input: sorted CD4+, CD8+, or CD8+CD57+ T cells (not recorded which) from PBMCs. The receptor was isolated from a human donor in good health, serving as a control.

The CDR3 amino acid sequence is: CASTRWAAANYGYTF. DNA sequence: TGTGCCAGCACACGATGGGCAGCAGCTAACTATGGCTACACCTTC. The sequence links TRBV2 to TRBJ1-2, with the D gene too uncertain to name. V gives up 7 bases and J gives up 0 bases, and the segment between their germline ends measures 15 bases. Reading from cysteine to phenylalanine, the CDR3 counts 15 amino acids. Left in the record is the CDR3 DNA by itself, 45 bases read in frame from the first base. CDR1 SNHLY and CDR2 FYNNEI are derived from the germline V gene.